What follows is one T cell receptor (beta chain) and its context. No cognate antigen has been identified for it. No quality values exist for individual bases; no much larger clone is one base distant. Cut back by 0 bases and 7 bases, the V and J ends lie 12 bases apart. CDR1 SGHRS and CDR2 YFSETQ are derived from the germline V gene. The CDR3, cysteine through phenylalanine, is 14 amino acids long. The read is trimmed to its CDR3 DNA, 42 bases read in frame from base 1. The library was made by the immunoSEQ multiplex PCR assay. A mixture of 60 forward primers for TCR Vbeta segments and 13 reverse primers for TCR Jbeta segments was used in the multiplex PCR. A multiplex PCR assay on genomic DNA amplified the CDR3 region of rearranged TCR beta genes. The Illumina HiSeq System was used to sequence the amplified TCR beta libraries as 87-base-pair reads. Turning to the authors' computational methods: A later analysis counted approximately 76 million unique TCR beta chains across the 640 or so repertoires, and some 12 million of these chains were shared by at least two donors. Raw reads were error-corrected and collapsed into unique sequences with a nearest-neighbor algorithm that merged closely related sequences to remove PCR and sequencing errors. To assign V, D and J gene segments, CDR3 sequences were aligned to IMGT reference sequences. For a sequence to be retained, a match of at least six nucleotides was required to both a V gene segment and a J gene segment. A rearrangement counted as productive if the CDR3 had no stop codons and remained in frame with V and J, and every other rearrangement counted as non-productive. Following IMGT convention, CDR3 was defined as the stretch from the second conserved V-encoded cysteine up to the conserved J-encoded phenylalanine. The earlier analysis of some 540 of the donors excluded any sequence lacking an unambiguous match to a single V gene segment. An earlier analysis of a few hundred of the donors classified V segments as functional when productive rearrangements were above 56.7% and as segregating when the standard deviation between donors was above 5%. A statistical classification framework was built to diagnose cytomegalovirus status from the catalog of TCR beta chain sequences. V and J gene assignment, in a later analysis, came from comparing TCR nucleotide sequences with IMGT/GENE-DB human TR gene sequences. In a later analysis, CDR3 sequences and most-parsimonious VDJ recombination scenarios were assigned using the TCRdist pipeline. In a later analysis, every TCR beta chain was defined by the combination of its CDR3 amino acid sequence and its V-gene family, and reads without a unique V-gene family were dropped. To address suspected cross-contamination and a sequencing artifact, a later analysis removed some 620 highly shared, low-generation-probability nucleotide sequences. A later analysis calculated a clonal expansion index for each public chain from normalized within-repertoire ranks of inferred template counts. A later analysis computed generation probabilities with a VDJ recombination model fitted to out-of-frame rearrangements, and checked the results against IGoR. Hypergeometric tests were used in a later analysis to score TCR-TCR, TCR-HLA and TCR-CMV co-occurrence, with a repertoire-size bias correction applied to the TCR pairs. To estimate false discovery rates, a later analysis permuted the HLA or CMV assignments 20 times. In a later analysis, co-occurring TCRs were grouped using DBSCAN, with TCRdist sequence similarity added in when clustering inside HLA-allele-positive subsets. For co-occurrence clustering, repertoires with fewer than 30,000 or more than 120,000 public chains were excluded, along with four or five repertoires with anomalous nucleotide sharing. TCRdb limited this immuneACCESS table to in-frame rearrangements with V and J called. A share of clones is missing; checked studies link under half to unresolved V genes, and the rest is unexplained. That table supplies the V and J calls and clone size; D and trimming were determined from the DNA. The sample includes around 110,000 clones, with roughly 69% observed a single time. The ten largest clones represent about 2.2% of the sample.

The cohort comprised hundreds of healthy bone marrow donors. All cohort members were sampled while nominally healthy, although unrecorded immune exposures were likely present. The donor tested CMV seronegative, placing the donor among the approximately 360 seronegative members of the cohort. A peripheral blood sample was provided by each donor, and peripheral blood mononuclear cells were used for TCR beta sequencing. Genomic DNA extraction from the blood cell samples was performed with the Qiagen DNeasy Blood Extraction Kit. The source of the sample is a study of cytomegalovirus exposure and HLA in healthy donors (dated by TCRdb to about 2017). Context from the whole study: An earlier analysis of roughly 500 of the donors reported approximately 260 Gb of sequence data and 90 million to 120 million unique TCR beta sequences obtained from 150 million to 200 million T cells. An early release covering over 500 HLA-typed donors comprised roughly 300 gigabases of sequencing data and 85 million or so unique TCR sequences. To decide whether each TCR beta V gene segment behaved as functional or pseudogenic, an earlier analysis of approximately 620 of the donors relied on high-throughput TCR beta sequencing. To predict cytomegalovirus infection status, the study combined high-throughput TCR immunosequencing, statistical association of individual TCRs with disease status, and machine learning. A later analysis re-examined previously published TCR beta repertoires from more than 600 donors and added high-resolution HLA genotyping to investigate patterns of TCR occurrence. Using immunosequencing, the study profiled T cell repertoires from roughly 650 subjects and related those repertoires to cytomegalovirus serostatus. The number of donors typed differed by locus, with roughly 629-640 for A, B, C, DRB1 and DQB1, around 520 for DQA1, 606 for DPA1, and 472 for DPB1. Rather than drawing on any new phenotypic data, the later analysis identified candidate immune exposures from TCR beta sequences and the way those sequences occurred across donors. Donor age, sex, ethnicity and CMV serostatus were compiled alongside the repertoire data. The study aimed to test whether signatures of past pathogen exposure could be identified by cataloging public T cell receptors. HLA typing covered class I and class II loci at four-digit resolution. Of the 350 to 450 genotyped donors, roughly 76% were placed in the genetic ancestry cluster associated with self-reported Caucasian donors. Because of strong linkage in the cohort, roughly five DR-DQ haplotypes were treated as single units for association and clustering. Across approximately 400 genotyped donors of the cohort, an average of about 250,000 unique TCR beta nucleotide sequences per donor were sequenced, and roughly 18% of those sequences were non-productive. Genome-wide SNP genotypes for about 65% of the roughly 670 donors were used in a later genetic analysis, which treated that subset as a discovery cohort. Besides the first cohort of more than 650 subjects, a separate validation cohort made up of over a hundred different subjects was used. Every discovery cohort repertoire had been produced on one sequencing platform. Overall results and qualifications from the work: HLA typing was unavailable for some donors at each locus, so association tests used only the typed subset. The only immune exposure information available for the cohort was CMV serostatus. While some public TCRs were present in many individuals, most TCR sequences turned up only very rarely across donors. A later genetic analysis reported fewer N-insertions in productive TCRs among donors in an Asian-associated ancestry cluster than the roughly 670-donor mean. The presence/absence analyses assumed that sequencing depth was roughly uniform across donors, and that assumption may not be true. Correlated functional status among segregating V segments might be attributable to linkage disequilibrium, but an unknown experimental factor could not be ruled out. In vitro tests confirmed that a few of the cytomegalovirus-associated TCR beta chains recognize cytomegalovirus antigens. The study gave a list of over 150 TCR beta chains associated with cytomegalovirus. When HLA alleles, especially DR and DQ, strongly co-occurred, TCR associations were difficult to assign to individual alleles. According to the authors, the approach could potentially be generalized to other disease states and immunological phenotypes. The earlier analysis of about 600 of the donors excluded fewer than 20 rarely observed V segments, including chromosome 9 orphons, because counts were too low. A later analysis found that most CMV-associated TCR beta chains appeared HLA-restricted, with HLA associations seemingly driven largely by CMV exposure. In both the original and validation cohorts, the classifier was reported to diagnose cytomegalovirus status with high specificity and sensitivity. A later genetic analysis associated a missense DCLRE1C variant with V-gene and J-gene trimming of TCR beta chains, and an independent cohort replicated the association. A cluster of highly shared sequence variants was judged likely to represent a technical artifact of the sequencing pipeline. In a later analysis, the rate of TCR association differed among HLA loci, with DRB1 alleles having the most associated TCRs and HLA-C alleles having the fewest. Some IMGT-functional V segments, including TRBV6-2 and TRBV6-3, could not be told apart with the 87-base-pair reads, so those segments were excluded. In an earlier analysis of fewer than 700 of the donors, most TCR beta V segments appeared in productive rearrangements about 87% or about 30% of the time, broadly matching IMGT annotations. A further reported finding was that TCR beta sequences accurately predicted the HLA-A and HLA-B alleles for most subjects in the first cohort. Several of the top co-occurrence clusters appeared to be linked to parvovirus B19, influenza, CMV and Epstein-Barr virus, according to a later analysis. The cohort was sequenced for TCR beta chains only, and without alpha or paired-chain data the features that could be detected were limited. A later analysis associated 16,951 TCR beta sequences with specific HLA alleles at a false discovery rate of 0.05. Compared with equally common non-associated chains, HLA-associated TCR beta chains in a later analysis were more clonally expanded and had lower generation probabilities.

The receptor's source is a woman in her 30s in good health and CMV-seronegative. Sequencing was performed on PBMCs. This chain joins TRBV5-1 to TRBJ2-3, and possibly TRBD1, on 5 matching bases. The bases are TGCGCCAGCAGCTTGGGACAGTTCGGAAATACGCAGTATTTT. The resulting protein is CASSLGQFGNTQYF.